The 2 T cell receptor beta chains given below trace back to one sample, sequenced in a study of blood T cell repertoires in COVID-19. Profiling relied on immunoSEQ multiplex PCR, and the TCRdb table lists in-frame clones only, not all of them. The table includes hundreds of thousands of clones, around 89% detected once. The sequencing input was peripheral blood. All receptors derive from a woman aged 45-65 years with active or convalescent COVID-19.

This rearrangement joins TRBV18 to TRBJ2-3; possible D gene TRBD2, 6 bases. The V end was cut by 4 bases, the J end by 1 base, with 15 bases between. CDR3 length: 16 amino acids. Germline CDR1 KGHSH, CDR2 LQKENI. CDR3 protein: CASSHPTRPGTDTQYF. As DNA, the CDR3 is TGTGCCAGCTCACACCCGACTAGGCCCGGCACAGATACGCAGTATTTT.

V gene TRBV19 combines with J gene TRBJ2-1; 11 positions match TRBD2. V was clipped by 6 bases and J by 9 bases; unmatched bases: 13. Germline CDR1 and CDR2: LNHDA and SQIVND (reference sequence). The CDR3 consists of 16 residues. In DNA form, the CDR3 reads TGTGCCAGTAGGAGCTCTAGCGGGAGGCCTGAAGGTGAGCAGTTCTTC. Residues: CASRSSSGRPEGEQFF.